This T cell receptor (beta chain) was found in a study of blood T cell repertoires in COVID-19. This table comes from immunoSEQ multiplex PCR, and its TCRdb copy is limited to in-frame clones, with some not included. The data show over 200,000 clones, about 90% seen once. Germline V CDR1 and CDR2: SGDLS, YYNGEE. The CDR3 is made up of 16 amino acids. V lost 0 bases and J 4 bases, leaving 13 bases between the germline ends. This clone was recorded once. Sample: PBMCs or T cells enriched from blood (not recorded which). The source of this sequence is a woman between 45 and 60 years old in a cohort exposed to, infected with or recovered from COVID-19 (not recorded which). The chain couples TRBV9 to TRBJ2-2; D possibly corresponds to TRBD1 (6 bases). Written as DNA, the CDR3 is TGTGCCAGCAGCGTAGTGAGGGACATATCCACCGGGGAGCTGTTTTTT. This encodes CASSVVRDISTGELFF.